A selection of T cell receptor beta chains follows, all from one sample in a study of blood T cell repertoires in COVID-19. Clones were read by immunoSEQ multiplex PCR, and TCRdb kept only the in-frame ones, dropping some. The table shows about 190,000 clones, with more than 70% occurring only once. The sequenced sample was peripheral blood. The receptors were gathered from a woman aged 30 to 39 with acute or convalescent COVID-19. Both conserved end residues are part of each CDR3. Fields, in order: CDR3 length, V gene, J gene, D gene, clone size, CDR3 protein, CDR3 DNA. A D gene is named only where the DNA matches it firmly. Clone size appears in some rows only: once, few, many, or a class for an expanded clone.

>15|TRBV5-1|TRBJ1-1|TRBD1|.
CASSSQGQGNTEAFF
TGCGCCAGCAGCTCGCAAGGACAGGGTAACACTGAAGCTTTCTTT
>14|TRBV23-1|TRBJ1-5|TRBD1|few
CASSQGTARQPQHF
TGCGCCAGCAGTCAGGGGACAGCTAGGCAGCCCCAGCATTTT
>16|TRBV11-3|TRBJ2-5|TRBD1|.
CASSDNPQGDRETQYF
TGTGCCAGCAGCGACAACCCCCAGGGGGATCGGGAGACCCAGTACTTC
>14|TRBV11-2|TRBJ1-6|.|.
CASSLSSYNSPLHF
TGTGCCAGCAGCCTGAGCTCCTATAATTCACCCCTCCACTTT
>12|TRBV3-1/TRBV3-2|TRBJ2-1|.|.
CASRHRSNEQFF
TGTGCCAGCAGGCACAGGTCCAATGAGCAGTTCTTC
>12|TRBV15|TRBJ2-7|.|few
CATGPSDYEQYF
TGTGCCACCGGTCCTAGCGATTACGAGCAGTACTTC
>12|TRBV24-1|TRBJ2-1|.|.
CATGTSYNEQFF
TGTGCCACCGGGACTTCCTACAATGAGCAGTTCTTC
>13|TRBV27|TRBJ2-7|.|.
CASSPGRPYEQYF
TGTGCCAGCAGTCCGGGGAGACCCTACGAGCAGTACTTC
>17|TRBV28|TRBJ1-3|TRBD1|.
CASSPTGQFFSGNTIYF
TGTGCCAGCAGTCCCACGGGACAGTTCTTCTCTGGAAACACCATATATTTT
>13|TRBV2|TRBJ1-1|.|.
CASAPGLKREPFF
TGTGCCAGTGCACCCGGGTTAAAACGAGAGCCTTTCTTT
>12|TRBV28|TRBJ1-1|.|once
CASSVTGNGAFF
TGTGCCAGCAGTGTAACAGGGAACGGAGCTTTCTTT
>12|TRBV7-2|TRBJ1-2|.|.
CASSLYRYGYTF
TGTGCCAGCAGCTTATACAGATATGGCTACACCTTC
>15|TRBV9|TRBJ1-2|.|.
CASSVSLTTNYGYTF
TGTGCCAGCAGCGTATCCCTCACAACTAACTATGGCTACACCTTC
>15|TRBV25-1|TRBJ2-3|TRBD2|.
CASRPGTSGKFTQYF
TGTGCCAGCAGACCCGGGACTAGCGGAAAATTTACGCAGTATTTT
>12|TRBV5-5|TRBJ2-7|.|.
CASSNTGAEQYF
TGTGCCAGCAGTAACACAGGAGCCGAGCAGTACTTC
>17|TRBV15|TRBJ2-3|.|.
CATSRDPGQGRTDTQYF
TGTGCCACCAGCAGAGACCCCGGGCAGGGGCGCACAGATACGCAGTATTTT
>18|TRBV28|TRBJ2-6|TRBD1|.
CASSLAGTGTPGANVLTF
TGTGCCAGCAGTTTAGCCGGGACAGGGACCCCTGGGGCCAACGTCCTGACTTTC
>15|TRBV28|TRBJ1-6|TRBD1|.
CASSLGDRGVSPLHF
TGTGCCAGCAGTTTAGGAGACAGGGGGGTTTCACCCCTCCACTTT
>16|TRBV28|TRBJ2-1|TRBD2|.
CASMRTSGTIYNEQFF
TGTGCCAGCATGAGGACTAGCGGTACAATTTACAATGAGCAGTTCTTC
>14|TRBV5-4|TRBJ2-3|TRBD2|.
CASSLVAGPDTQYF
TGTGCCAGCAGCTTGGTAGCGGGTCCAGATACGCAGTATTTT
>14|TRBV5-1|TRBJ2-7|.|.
CASGRAGTTYEQYF
TGCGCCAGCGGTAGGGCCGGGACAACCTACGAGCAGTACTTC
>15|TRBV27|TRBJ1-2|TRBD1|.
CASSVGTGFSYGYTF
TGTGCCAGCAGTGTCGGGACAGGGTTCAGCTATGGCTACACCTTC
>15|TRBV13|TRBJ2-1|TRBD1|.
CASSLDRGISGEQFF
TGTGCCAGCAGCTTAGACAGGGGCATCTCTGGGGAGCAGTTCTTC
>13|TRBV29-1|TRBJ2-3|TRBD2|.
CSVWEGIADTQYF
TGCAGCGTCTGGGAGGGAATCGCAGATACGCAGTATTTT
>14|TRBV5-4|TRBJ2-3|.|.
CASSLEPSSENQYF
TGTGCCAGCAGCTTGGAGCCTTCTTCCGAAAATCAGTATTTT
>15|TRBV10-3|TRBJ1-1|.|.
CAISEGHSGGTEAFF
TGTGCCATCAGTGAGGGACATTCCGGGGGAACTGAAGCTTTCTTT
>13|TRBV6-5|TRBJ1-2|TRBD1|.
CASSYGQGIRCTF
TGTGCCAGCAGTTACGGACAGGGTATAAGGTGCACCTTC
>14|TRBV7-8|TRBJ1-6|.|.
CASSLLGGDSPLHF
TGTGCCAGCAGCTTACTAGGGGGGGATTCACCCCTCCACTTT
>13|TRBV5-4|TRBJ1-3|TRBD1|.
CASSFDRGYTIYF
TGTGCCAGCAGCTTCGACAGGGGATACACCATATATTTT
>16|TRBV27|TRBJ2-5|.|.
CASSFSGWTAQETQYF
TGTGCCAGCAGTTTCAGTGGTTGGACAGCCCAAGAGACCCAGTACTTC
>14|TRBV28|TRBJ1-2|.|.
CASSLLGAAYGYTF
TGTGCCAGCAGTTTACTGGGCGCAGCTTATGGCTACACCTTC
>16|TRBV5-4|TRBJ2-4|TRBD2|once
CASSEGGDATKNIQYF
TGTGCCAGCAGCGAGGGAGGGGATGCGACCAAAAACATTCAGTACTTC
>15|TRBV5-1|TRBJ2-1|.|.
CASSLTGSEFNEQFF
TGCGCCAGCAGCTTGACAGGGTCCGAATTCAATGAGCAGTTCTTC
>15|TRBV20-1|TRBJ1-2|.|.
CSASEKGNGPYGYTF
TGCAGTGCTAGTGAAAAGGGGAACGGACCCTATGGCTACACCTTC
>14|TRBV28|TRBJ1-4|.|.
CASSFFRAPEKLFF
TGTGCCAGCAGTTTCTTCAGGGCCCCTGAAAAACTGTTTTTT
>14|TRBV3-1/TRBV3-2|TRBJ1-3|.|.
CASSQVGGRSTIYF
TGTGCCAGCAGCCAAGTTGGAGGGAGGAGCACCATATATTTT
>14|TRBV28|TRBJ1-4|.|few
CASTEGTRNEKLFF
TGTGCCAGCACCGAGGGGACACGGAATGAAAAACTGTTTTTT
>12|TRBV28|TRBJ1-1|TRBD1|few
CAHRDRVTEAFF
TGTGCCCACCGGGACAGGGTCACTGAAGCTTTCTTT
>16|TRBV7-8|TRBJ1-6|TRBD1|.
CASSLRGTGVWSPLHF
TGTGCCAGCAGCTTAAGGGGGACAGGGGTTTGGTCACCCCTCCACTTT
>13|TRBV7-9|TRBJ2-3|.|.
CASSLARADTQYF
TGTGCCAGCAGCTTAGCTCGAGCAGATACGCAGTATTTT
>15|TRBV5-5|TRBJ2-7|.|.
CASSLVTGSPYEQYF
TGTGCCAGCAGCTTGGTAACAGGTTCGCCTTACGAGCAGTACTTC